Listed below are T cell receptor beta chains from one sample, sequenced in a study of T-cell reconstitution after alpha-beta-depleted transplantation in children. TCRdb processed the PCR reads anew with MiXCR; each CDR3 protein has one entry. Of just over 950,000 distinct CDR3 sequences in the sample, roughly 29% were seen once. Material: PBMCs, mostly from graft donor cells, obtained 360 days after TCRalphabeta/CD19-depleted stem cell transplant. The receptors here all came from a boy younger than two who had a stem cell transplant for SCID, so the T cells may come from the graft donor. Both conserved end residues are part of each CDR3. Each record gives: D gene, clone size, J gene, CDR3 length, V gene, CDR3 protein, CDR3 DNA. A D gene is named only where the DNA matches it firmly. Not every row has a clone size; where given, it reads once, few, many or a size class.

TRBD1 NA TRBJ2-7 12 TRBV28 CASSDRVGEQYF TGTGCCAGCAGCGACAGGGTGGGCGAGCAGTACTTC
NA NA TRBJ2-3 15 TRBV15 CATSMFGRGEIGQYF TGTGCCACCAGCATGTTTGGCAGGGGGGAGATAGGGCAGTATTTT
NA NA TRBJ2-6 15 TRBV28 CASSRQASGANVLTF TGTGCCAGCAGTAGACAGGCGTCTGGGGCCAACGTCCTGACTTTC
NA many TRBJ2-3 15 TRBV12-3/TRBV12-4 CASSLGGPSTDTQYF TGTGCCAGCAGTTTGGGGGGGCCTAGCACAGATACGCAGTATTTT
NA NA TRBJ1-5 13 TRBV7-8 CASSSGQHQPQHF TGTGCCAGCAGCTCCGGACAGCATCAGCCCCAGCATTTT
TRBD2 few TRBJ2-1 15 TRBV2 CASKSEASGGNEQFF TGTGCCAGCAAAAGTGAGGCTAGCGGGGGCAATGAGCAGTTCTTC
NA NA TRBJ1-5 15 TRBV20-1 CSASLLGRLNQPQHF TGCAGTGCTAGTCTCCTCGGAAGGCTTAATCAGCCCCAGCATTTT
NA NA TRBJ2-5 13 TRBV12-3/TRBV12-4 CASSPALRETQYF TGTGCCAGCAGTCCAGCCCTCCGAGAGACCCAGTACTTC
NA NA TRBJ2-1 13 TRBV3-1 CASSPRALGEQFF TGTGCCAGCAGTCCCCGGGCGTTAGGTGAGCAGTTCTTC
NA few TRBJ1-3 17 TRBV20-1 CSARDAIRAASGNTIYF TGCAGTGCTAGAGACGCAATCCGGGCCGCCTCCGGGAACACCATATATTTT
TRBD2 few TRBJ2-1 17 TRBV12-3/TRBV12-4 CASSFPSLAGDYNEQFF TGTGCCAGCAGTTTCCCCTCTCTAGCGGGGGACTACAATGAGCAGTTCTTC
TRBD2 NA TRBJ2-1 16 TRBV5-6 CASSPSTSGLYNEQFF TGTGCCAGCAGCCCCTCGACTAGCGGACTATACAATGAGCAGTTCTTC
TRBD1 NA TRBJ1-6 15 TRBV6-5 CASSYDGQGASPLHF TGTGCCAGCAGTTACGATGGACAGGGGGCTTCACCCCTCCACTTT
NA NA TRBJ2-5 14 TRBV9 CASSPREREETQYF TGTGCCAGCAGCCCCAGGGAGCGGGAAGAGACCCAGTACTTC
NA NA TRBJ2-1 13 TRBV30 CAWSVKGPRGQFF TGTGCCTGGAGTGTAAAAGGGCCAAGAGGCCAGTTCTTC
TRBD1 many TRBJ1-1 14 TRBV6-2/TRBV6-3 CASSTPLQGVEAFF TGTGCCAGCAGTACGCCGTTACAGGGGGTTGAAGCTTTCTTT
TRBD1 NA TRBJ2-3 16 TRBV20-1 CSAGETGPEFTDTQYF TGCAGTGCTGGCGAGACAGGGCCCGAGTTCACAGATACGCAGTATTTT
NA few TRBJ1-3 13 TRBV10-3 CAISEQAGNTIYF TGTGCCATCAGTGAGCAGGCTGGAAACACCATATATTTT
NA NA TRBJ2-7 11 TRBV12-3/TRBV12-4 CASCWGREQYF TGTGCCAGTTGCTGGGGGCGCGAGCAGTACTTC
NA NA TRBJ2-3 15 TRBV5-1 CASNRRGARTDTQYF TGCGCCAGCAATCGTCGGGGGGCCCGCACAGATACGCAGTATTTT
TRBD1 many TRBJ2-7 15 TRBV4-2 CASSQAGTGDSEQYF TGTGCCAGCAGCCAAGCGGGGACAGGGGATAGCGAGCAGTACTTC
NA NA TRBJ2-7 16 TRBV12-3/TRBV12-4 CASGERAALHRSEQYF TGTGCCAGCGGAGAAAGAGCGGCCCTTCATCGGAGCGAGCAGTACTTC
TRBD1 NA TRBJ2-7 14 TRBV7-9 CASTQGVGDYEQYF TGTGCCAGCACCCAGGGGGTGGGCGACTACGAGCAGTACTTC
TRBD2 many TRBJ2-7 15 TRBV20-1 CSARAGGGPSYEQYF TGCAGTGCTAGAGCAGGCGGGGGTCCCTCCTACGAGCAGTACTTC
TRBD2 few TRBJ2-2 17 TRBV4-2 CASSHPWRGGETGELFF TGTGCCAGCAGCCACCCCTGGCGGGGGGGCGAGACCGGGGAGCTGTTTTTT
NA many TRBJ2-5 17 TRBV24-1 CATSDPPGNTLSETQYF TGTGCCACCAGTGATCCCCCAGGGAACACACTGAGCGAGACCCAGTACTTC
NA NA TRBJ2-7 15 TRBV7-8 CASSFLGDGSYEQYF TGTGCCAGCAGCTTCTTAGGGGATGGCTCCTACGAGCAGTACTTC
NA NA TRBJ2-3 11 TRBV3-1 CASSLTNTQYF TGTGCCAGCAGCCTTACGAATACGCAGTATTTT
NA few TRBJ2-1 14 TRBV5-1 CASSLARLNNEQFF TGCGCCAGCAGCTTGGCTAGACTTAACAATGAGCAGTTCTTC
TRBD2 NA TRBJ2-5 17 TRBV20-1 CSANPFHSGEKQETQYF TGCAGTGCTAACCCTTTCCATAGCGGGGAAAAACAAGAGACCCAGTACTTC
TRBD2 many TRBJ2-2 13 TRBV12-3/TRBV12-4 CASSRGGARELFF TGTGCCAGCAGCCGCGGGGGGGCGAGGGAGCTGTTTTTT
NA NA TRBJ2-2 14 TRBV12-3/TRBV12-4 CASSFGTPNGELFF TGTGCCAGCAGTTTCGGGACACCCAACGGGGAGCTGTTTTTT
NA NA TRBJ2-5 14 TRBV7-9 CASSQRGPRETQHF TGTGCCAGCAGCCAAAGGGGCCCTCGGGAGACCCAGCACTTC
NA NA TRBJ2-7 14 TRBV18 CASSPVTGRNEQYF TGTGCCAGCTCACCAGTAACCGGTCGGAACGAGCAGTACTTC
NA few TRBJ2-2 15 TRBV7-9 CASSLFTPNTGELFF TGTGCCAGCAGCTTATTTACACCCAACACCGGGGAGCTGTTTTTT
NA few TRBJ2-1 13 TRBV27 CAIPPLGYNEQFF TGTGCCATCCCACCGTTGGGCTACAATGAGCAGTTCTTC
TRBD2 NA TRBJ2-1 17 TRBV2 CASRILAGGGAYNEQFF TGTGCCAGCAGGATTCTAGCGGGGGGGGGCGCCTACAATGAGCAGTTCTTC
TRBD2 NA TRBJ2-7 14 TRBV7-2 CASSLASGVYEQYF TGTGCCAGCAGCTTAGCGAGCGGGGTCTACGAGCAGTACTTC
TRBD2 few TRBJ2-3 17 TRBV5-1 CASSLGLAGSSTDTQYF TGCGCCAGCAGCTTGGGGTTAGCGGGATCTAGCACAGATACGCAGTATTTT
TRBD2 few TRBJ2-1 15 TRBV20-1 CSARALADLYNEQFF TGCAGTGCTAGAGCACTAGCGGATCTATACAATGAGCAGTTCTTC
NA NA TRBJ2-5 15 TRBV2 CASSDPLTSGETQYF TGTGCCAGCAGTGACCCCCTAACTAGTGGTGAGACCCAGTACTTC
NA many TRBJ2-6 16 TRBV7-2 CASSLLGSSGANVLTF TGTGCCAGCAGCTTACTCGGAAGCTCTGGGGCCAACGTCCTGACTTTC
NA NA TRBJ1-1 13 TRBV29-1 CSVIQARYTEAFF TGCAGCGTGATACAAGCTCGGTACACTGAAGCTTTCTTT
NA NA TRBJ2-1 18 TRBV4-2 CASSHPQPGPASYNEQFF TGTGCCAGCAGCCATCCTCAGCCCGGGCCAGCCTCCTACAATGAGCAGTTCTTC
NA NA TRBJ2-3 15 TRBV7-2 CASSPIWGPPDTQYF TGTGCCAGCAGCCCGATCTGGGGACCCCCAGATACGCAGTATTTT
NA NA TRBJ1-1 12 TRBV18 CASSPHPTEAFF TGTGCCAGCTCACCTCATCCCACTGAAGCTTTCTTT